This note documents a single T cell receptor (beta chain) sequence. What it binds is unknown. The CDR3 consists of 15 residues. Trimming left V 5 bases short and J 8 bases short, with 19 bases between. CDR1 and CDR2 from the germline V gene are SGHKS and YYEKEE (reference sequence). This specimen comes from a study of blood T cells in healthy people across ages. Study information: Template switching picked up about one barcoded beta molecule for each two T cells.

Then a second PCR, running roughly 7 to 11 cycles, was carried out with a sample-barcoded 5' primer and a J-beta primer mix. TCRdb used MiXCR to reprocess the 5' RACE reads, holding one entry per CDR3 protein. The top ten clones hold approximately 2.1% of a sample with under 2,000,000 distinct CDR3 sequences, around half of them seen once. The study, taken as a whole, reports: Percentage of naive T cells showed a strong correlation with TCR beta diversity. Diversity figures derived from one million T cells were judged to underestimate the true value.

This clonotype was sampled from a middle-aged woman in good health. This chain joins TRBV5-5 and TRBJ1-4, with a weak D call TRBD1 (5 bases). What was sequenced was blood. CDR3 coding DNA: TGTGCCAGCAGTCCACTGTCGGGGCAAGGGGAAAAACTGTTTTTT. Its protein is CASSPLSGQGEKLFF.